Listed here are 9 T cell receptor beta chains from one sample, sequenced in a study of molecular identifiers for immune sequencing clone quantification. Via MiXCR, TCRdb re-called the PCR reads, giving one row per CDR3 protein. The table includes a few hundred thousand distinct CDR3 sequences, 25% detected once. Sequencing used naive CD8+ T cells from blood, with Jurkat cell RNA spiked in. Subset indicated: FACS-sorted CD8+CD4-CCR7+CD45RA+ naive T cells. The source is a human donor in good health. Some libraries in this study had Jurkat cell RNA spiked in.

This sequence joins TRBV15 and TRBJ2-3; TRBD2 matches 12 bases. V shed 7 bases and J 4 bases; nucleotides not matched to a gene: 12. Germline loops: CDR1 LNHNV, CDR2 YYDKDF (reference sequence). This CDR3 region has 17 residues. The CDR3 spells CATTIRLLAGGSDTQYF. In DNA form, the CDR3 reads TGTGCCACCACCATAAGGTTGCTAGCGGGAGGGTCAGATACGCAGTATTTT.

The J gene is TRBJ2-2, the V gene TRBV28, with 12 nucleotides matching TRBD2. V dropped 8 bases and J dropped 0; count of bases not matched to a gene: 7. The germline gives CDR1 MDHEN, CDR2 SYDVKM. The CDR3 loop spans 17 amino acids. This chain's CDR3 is CASSPRLAGANTGELFF. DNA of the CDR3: TGTGCCAGCTCCCCCCGACTAGCGGGGGCGAACACCGGGGAGCTGTTTTTT.

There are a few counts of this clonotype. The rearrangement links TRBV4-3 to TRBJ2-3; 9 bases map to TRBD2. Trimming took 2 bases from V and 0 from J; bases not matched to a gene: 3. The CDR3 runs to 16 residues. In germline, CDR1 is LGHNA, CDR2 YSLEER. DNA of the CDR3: TGCGCCAGCAGCCAATCAGCGGGGGGTAGCACAGATACGCAGTATTTT. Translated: CASSQSAGGSTDTQYF.

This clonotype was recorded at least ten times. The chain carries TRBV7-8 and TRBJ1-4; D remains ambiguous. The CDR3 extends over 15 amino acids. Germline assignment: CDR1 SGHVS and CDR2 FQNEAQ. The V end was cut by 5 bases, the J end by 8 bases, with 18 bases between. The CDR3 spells CASSLAGPEDEKLFF. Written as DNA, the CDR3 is TGTGCCAGCAGCCTGGCGGGTCCCGAGGACGAAAAACTGTTTTTT.

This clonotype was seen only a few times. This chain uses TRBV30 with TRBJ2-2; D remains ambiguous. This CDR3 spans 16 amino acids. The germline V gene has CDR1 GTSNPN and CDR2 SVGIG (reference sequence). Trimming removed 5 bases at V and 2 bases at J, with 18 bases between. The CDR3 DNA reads TGTGCCTGGTCGTCACTGGCAGACCTAAACACCGGGGAGCTGTTTTTT. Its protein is CAWSSLADLNTGELFF. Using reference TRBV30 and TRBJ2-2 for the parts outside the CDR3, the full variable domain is SQTIHQWPATLVQPVGSPLSLECTVEGTSNPNLYWYRQAAGRGLQLLFYSVGIGQISSEVPQNLSASRPQDRQFILSSKKLLLSDSGFYLCAWSSLADLNTGELFFGEGSRLTVL.

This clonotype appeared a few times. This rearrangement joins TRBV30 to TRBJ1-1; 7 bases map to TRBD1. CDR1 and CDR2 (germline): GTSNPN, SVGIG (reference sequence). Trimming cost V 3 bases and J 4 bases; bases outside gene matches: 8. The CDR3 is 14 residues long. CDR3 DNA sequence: TGTGCCTGGAGCTACGCAGGGGGAATCACTGAAGCTTTCTTT. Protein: CAWSYAGGITEAFF.

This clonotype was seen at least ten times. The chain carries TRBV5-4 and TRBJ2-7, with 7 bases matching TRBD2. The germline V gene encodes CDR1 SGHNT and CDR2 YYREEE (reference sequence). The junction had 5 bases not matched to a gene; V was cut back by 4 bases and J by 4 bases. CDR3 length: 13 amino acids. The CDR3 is CASSVSGTYEQYF. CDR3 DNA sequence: TGTGCCAGCAGCGTAAGCGGGACGTACGAGCAGTACTTC.

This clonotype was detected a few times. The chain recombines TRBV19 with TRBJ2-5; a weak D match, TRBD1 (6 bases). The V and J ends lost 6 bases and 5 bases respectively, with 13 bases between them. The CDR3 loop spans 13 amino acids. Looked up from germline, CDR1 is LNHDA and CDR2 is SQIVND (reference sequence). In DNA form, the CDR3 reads TGTGCCAGTAGCGGACAGAGGGGGGAGACCCAGTACTTC. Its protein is CASSGQRGETQYF.

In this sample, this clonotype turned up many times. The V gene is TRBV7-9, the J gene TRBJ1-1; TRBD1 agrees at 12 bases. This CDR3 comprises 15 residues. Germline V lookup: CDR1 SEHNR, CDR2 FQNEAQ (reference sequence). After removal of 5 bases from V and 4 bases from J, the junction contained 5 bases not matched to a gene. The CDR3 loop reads CASSLGQGAGTEAFF. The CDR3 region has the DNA TGTGCCAGCAGCCTGGGACAGGGGGCTGGCACTGAAGCTTTCTTT.